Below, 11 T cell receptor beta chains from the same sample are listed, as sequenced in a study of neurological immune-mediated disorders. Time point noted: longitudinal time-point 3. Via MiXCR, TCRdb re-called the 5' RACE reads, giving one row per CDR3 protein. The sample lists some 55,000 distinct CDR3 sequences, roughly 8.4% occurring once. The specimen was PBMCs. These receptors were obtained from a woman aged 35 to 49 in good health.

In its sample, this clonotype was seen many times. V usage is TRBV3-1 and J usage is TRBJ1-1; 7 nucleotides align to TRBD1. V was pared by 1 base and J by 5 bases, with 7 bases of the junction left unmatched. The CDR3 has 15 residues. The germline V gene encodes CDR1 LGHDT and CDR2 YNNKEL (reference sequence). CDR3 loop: CASSQGGGQGTEAFF. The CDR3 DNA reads TGTGCCAGCAGCCAAGGAGGGGGCCAAGGGACTGAAGCTTTCTTT.

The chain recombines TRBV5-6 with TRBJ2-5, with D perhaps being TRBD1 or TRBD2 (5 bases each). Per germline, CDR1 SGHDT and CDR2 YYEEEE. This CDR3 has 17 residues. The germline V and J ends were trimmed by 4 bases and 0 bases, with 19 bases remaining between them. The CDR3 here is CASSAIRDARYQETQYF. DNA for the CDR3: TGTGCCAGCAGCGCGATACGGGACGCGCGATACCAAGAGACCCAGTACTTC.

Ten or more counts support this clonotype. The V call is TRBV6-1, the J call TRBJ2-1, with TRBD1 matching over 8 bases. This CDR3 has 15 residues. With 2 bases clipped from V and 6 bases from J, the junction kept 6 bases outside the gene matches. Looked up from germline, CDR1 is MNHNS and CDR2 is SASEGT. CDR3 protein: CASSESQGAINEQFF. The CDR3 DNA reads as TGTGCCAGCAGTGAATCCCAGGGGGCCATCAATGAGCAGTTCTTC.

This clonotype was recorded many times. The CDR3 sequence: CASSAPGGINYGYTF. The DNA of the CDR3 is TGTGCCAGCAGTGCCCCGGGGGGGATAAACTATGGCTACACCTTC. J is TRBJ1-2 and V is TRBV12-3 or TRBV12-4, with D perhaps TRBD1 (5 bases). CDR3 length: 15 amino acids. V was clipped by 5 bases and J by 2 bases, with 15 bases between them.

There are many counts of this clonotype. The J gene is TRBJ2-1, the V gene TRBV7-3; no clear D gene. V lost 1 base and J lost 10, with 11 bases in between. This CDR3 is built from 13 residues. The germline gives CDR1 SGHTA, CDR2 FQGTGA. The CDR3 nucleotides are TGTGCCAGCAGCTTAAATATCTTCGACGAGCAGTTCTTC. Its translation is CASSLNIFDEQFF.

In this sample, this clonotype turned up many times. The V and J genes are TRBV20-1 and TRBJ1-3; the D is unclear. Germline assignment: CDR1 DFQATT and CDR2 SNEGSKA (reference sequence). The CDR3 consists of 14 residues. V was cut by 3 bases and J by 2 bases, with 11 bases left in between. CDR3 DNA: TGCAGTGCTAGCGCCCCAGGAACTGGAAACACCATATATTTT. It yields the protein CSASAPGTGNTIYF.

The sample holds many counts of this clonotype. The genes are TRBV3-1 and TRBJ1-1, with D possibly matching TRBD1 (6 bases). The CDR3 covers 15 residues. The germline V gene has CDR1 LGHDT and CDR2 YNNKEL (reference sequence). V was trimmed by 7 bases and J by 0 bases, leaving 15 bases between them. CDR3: CASTPRGTLNTEAFF. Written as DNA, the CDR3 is TGTGCCAGCACCCCCAGGGGCACCTTGAACACTGAAGCTTTCTTT.

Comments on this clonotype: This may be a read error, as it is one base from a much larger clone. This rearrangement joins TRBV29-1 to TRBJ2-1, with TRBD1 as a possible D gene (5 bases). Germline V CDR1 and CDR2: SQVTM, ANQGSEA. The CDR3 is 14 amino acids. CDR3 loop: CSVEAHLGLNDQFF. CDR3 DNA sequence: TGCAGCGTTGAAGCTCATCTGGGGCTGAATGATCAGTTCTTC.

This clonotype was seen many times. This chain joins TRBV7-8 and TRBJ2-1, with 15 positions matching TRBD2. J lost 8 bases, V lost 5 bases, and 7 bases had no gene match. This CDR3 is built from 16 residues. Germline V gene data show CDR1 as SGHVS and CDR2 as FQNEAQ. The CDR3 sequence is CASSLGGLAGGDEQFF. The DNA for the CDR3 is TGTGCCAGCAGCCTCGGGGGACTAGCGGGAGGCGATGAGCAGTTCTTC.

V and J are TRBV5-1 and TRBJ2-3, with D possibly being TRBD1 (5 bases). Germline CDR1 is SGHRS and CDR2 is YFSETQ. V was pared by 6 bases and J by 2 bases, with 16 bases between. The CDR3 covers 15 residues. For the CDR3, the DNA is TGCGCCAGCAAATTAACGACAGAGCCCACAGATACGCAGTATTTT. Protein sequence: CASKLTTEPTDTQYF.

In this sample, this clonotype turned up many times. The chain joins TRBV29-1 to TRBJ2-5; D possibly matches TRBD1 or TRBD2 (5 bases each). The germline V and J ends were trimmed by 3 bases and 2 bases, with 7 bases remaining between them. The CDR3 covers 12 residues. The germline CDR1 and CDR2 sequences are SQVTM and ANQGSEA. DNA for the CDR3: TGCAGCGTTGAGGGACGGCAAGAGACCCAGTACTTC. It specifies CSVEGRQETQYF.